This T cell receptor (beta chain) derives from a study of regulatory T cells in long-lasting Graves disease. About the research overall: The antithyroid drugs taken by newly diagnosed Graves' patients had been used for under 3 months.

Germline V gene data show CDR1 as SGHRS and CDR2 as YFSETQ. The CDR3 consists of 14 residues. Time point denoted: newly diagnosed GD, antithyroid drugs for less than 3 months. PBMC-extracted RNA yielded the TCR library. Patients came through an endocrinology department, and that department was in Xi'an, China. In building TCR beta libraries, iRepertoire HTBI primers were used together with Arm-PCR of CDR3 regions. TCRdb used MiXCR to reprocess the multiplex PCR reads, holding one entry per CDR3 protein. The table includes around 230,000 distinct CDR3 sequences, around 16% detected once. This clonotype was counted a few times. Its antigen is unknown. Its ends do not fully match the called genes, so a read error is possible. General study points: Accuracy may have suffered from the small sample size.

The sample in question was peripheral blood mononuclear cells (PBMCs), obtained at new diagnosis, from a patient treated with antithyroid drugs. The source is a female donor with Graves disease. The rearrangement links TRBV5-1 to TRBJ1-4; 8 bases map to TRBD1. CDR3 residues: CANSLDREREKLFF. In nucleotides, the CDR3 is TGCGCCAACAGCTTGGACAGGGAACGCGAAAAACTGTTTTTT. The variable domain in full, with the rest retrieved from reference TRBV5-1 and TRBJ1-4, is KAGVTQTPRYLIKTRGQQVTLSCSPISGHRSVSWYQQTPGQGLQFLFEYFSETQRNKGNFPGRFSGRQFSNSRSEMNVSTLELGDSALYLCANSLDREREKLFFGSGTQLSVL.